The table lists the clone carrying this T cell receptor beta chain with a few counts. Each sample used at least 6 million PBMCs. The source of the sample is a study of blood T cells in healthy people across ages. A J-beta primer mix and a sample-barcoded 5' primer were used in a second PCR of roughly 6 to 12 cycles. TCRdb reprocessed the 5' RACE reads via MiXCR and lists one record per CDR3 protein. The table has hundreds of thousands of distinct CDR3 sequences, over 45% seen once. Sequencing input: blood. This clonotype was sampled from a woman aged 60-75 years in good health.

This CDR3 is CASSYKLVIQGSYNEQFF. DNA of the CDR3: TGTGCCAGCAGCTACAAACTAGTAATCCAAGGATCCTACAATGAGCAGTTCTTC. The chain links TRBV7-3 to TRBJ2-1; TRBD2 is a possible D gene (5 bases). The CDR3 runs 18 residues. Germline CDR1 reads SGHTA; CDR2 reads FQGTGA. The ends were cut back, 4 bases at V and 1 base at J, with 20 bases in the middle. Together with reference TRBV7-3 and TRBJ2-1, the CDR3 gives the full variable domain: GAGVSQTPSNKVTEKGKYVELRCDPISGHTALYWYRQSLGQGPEFLIYFQGTGAADDSGLPNDRFFAVRPEGSVSTLKIQRTERGDSAVYLCASSYKLVIQGSYNEQFFGPGTRLTVL.